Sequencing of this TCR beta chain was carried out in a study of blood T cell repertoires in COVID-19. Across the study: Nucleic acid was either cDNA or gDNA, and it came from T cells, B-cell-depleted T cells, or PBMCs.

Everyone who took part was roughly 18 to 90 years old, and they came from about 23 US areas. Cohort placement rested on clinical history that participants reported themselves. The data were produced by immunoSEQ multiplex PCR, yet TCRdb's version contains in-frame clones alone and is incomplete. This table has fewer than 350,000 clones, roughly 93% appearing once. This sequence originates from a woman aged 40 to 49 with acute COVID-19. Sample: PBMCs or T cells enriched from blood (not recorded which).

CDR3 DNA: TGTGCCAGCAGACCCGGGACTAGCATTTACGAGCAGTACTTC. Translating it yields CASRPGTSIYEQYF. This chain connects TRBV28 to TRBJ2-7, with 9 bases aligning to TRBD2. Germline V gene sequence: CDR1 MDHEN, CDR2 SYDVKM. With V trimmed by 6 bases and J by 4 bases, 7 bases remained unmatched. This CDR3 region has 14 residues. Variable domain in full (rest from reference TRBV28 and TRBJ2-7): DVKVTQSSRYLVKRTGEKVFLECVQDMDHENMFWYRQDPGLGLRLIYFSYDVKMKEKGDIPEGYSVSREKKERFSLILESASTNQTSMYLCASRPGTSIYEQYFGPGTRLTVT.